This T cell receptor beta chain was sequenced for a study of response to subunit inactivated influenza vaccine. Regarding the study as a whole: It was the authors' suggestion that each seasonal influenza vaccination recruits few new T cells.

The germline V and J ends were trimmed by 3 bases and 6 bases, with 17 bases remaining between them. This CDR3 has 14 amino acids. Looked up from germline, CDR1 is DFQATT and CDR2 is SNEGSKA (reference sequence). There are a few counts of this clonotype. The antigen is not known. TCRdb used MiXCR to reprocess the RT-PCR reads, holding one entry per CDR3 protein. The profile shows approximately 490,000 distinct CDR3 sequences, less than 7.5% of them singletons. The receptor was isolated from a man between 50 and 69 years old who received an inactivated influenza vaccine. This chain links TRBV20-1 with TRBJ1-1; D gene unclear. Sequencing used PBMCs from blood, obtained less than 25 months after vaccination. The CDR3 DNA sequence: TGCAGTGCTAGCCAGGCCGCCTGGCGGCCTGAAGCTTTCTTT. Its translation: CSASQAAWRPEAFF.